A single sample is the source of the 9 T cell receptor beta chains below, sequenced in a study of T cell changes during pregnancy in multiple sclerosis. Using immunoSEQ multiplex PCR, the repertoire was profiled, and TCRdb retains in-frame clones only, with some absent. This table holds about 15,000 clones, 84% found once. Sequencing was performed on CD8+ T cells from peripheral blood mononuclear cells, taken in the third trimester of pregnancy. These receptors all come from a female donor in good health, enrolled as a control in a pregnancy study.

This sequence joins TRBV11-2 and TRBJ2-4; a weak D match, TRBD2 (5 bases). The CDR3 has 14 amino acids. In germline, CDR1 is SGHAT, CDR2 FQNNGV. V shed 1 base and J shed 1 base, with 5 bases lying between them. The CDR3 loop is CASSLGGAKNIQYF. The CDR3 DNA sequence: TGTGCCAGCAGCTTAGGAGGGGCCAAAAACATTCAGTACTTC.

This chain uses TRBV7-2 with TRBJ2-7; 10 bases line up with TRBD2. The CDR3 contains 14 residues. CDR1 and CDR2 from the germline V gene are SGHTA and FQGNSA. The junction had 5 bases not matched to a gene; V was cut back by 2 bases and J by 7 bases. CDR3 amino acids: CASSLLAGAGEQYF. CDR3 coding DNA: TGTGCCAGCAGCTTACTAGCGGGAGCTGGGGAGCAGTACTTC.

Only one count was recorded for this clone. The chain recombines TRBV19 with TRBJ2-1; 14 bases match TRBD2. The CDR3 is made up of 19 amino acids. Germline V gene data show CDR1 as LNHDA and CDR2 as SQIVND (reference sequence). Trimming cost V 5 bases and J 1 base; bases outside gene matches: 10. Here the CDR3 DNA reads TGTGCCAGTAGTTGGGGGGGACTAGCGGGAGTTAGGTCCTACAATGAGCAGTTCTTC. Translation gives CASSWGGLAGVRSYNEQFF.

CDR3 sequence (DNA): TGTGCCAGCAGCTTAGTGGCTAGCGGGAAGTACGAGCAGTACTTC. This sequence encodes CASSLVASGKYEQYF. The genes are TRBV11-2 and TRBJ2-7; 9 nucleotides align to TRBD2. The germline V gene has CDR1 SGHAT and CDR2 FQNNGV. The trim removed 1 base at V and 4 bases at J, leaving 5 bases unmatched. CDR3 size: 15 residues.

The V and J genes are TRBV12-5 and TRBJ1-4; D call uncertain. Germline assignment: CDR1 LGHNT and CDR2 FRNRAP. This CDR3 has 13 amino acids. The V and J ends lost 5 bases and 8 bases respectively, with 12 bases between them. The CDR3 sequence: CASGLSPAEKLFF. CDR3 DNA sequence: TGTGCTAGTGGTCTATCGCCCGCCGAAAAACTGTTTTTT.

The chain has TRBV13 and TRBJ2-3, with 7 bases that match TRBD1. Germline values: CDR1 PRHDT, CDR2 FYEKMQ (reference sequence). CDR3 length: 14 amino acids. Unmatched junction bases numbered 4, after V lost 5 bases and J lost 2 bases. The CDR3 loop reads CASSRDRTTDTQYF. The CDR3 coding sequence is TGTGCCAGCAGCAGGGACAGAACCACAGATACGCAGTATTTT.

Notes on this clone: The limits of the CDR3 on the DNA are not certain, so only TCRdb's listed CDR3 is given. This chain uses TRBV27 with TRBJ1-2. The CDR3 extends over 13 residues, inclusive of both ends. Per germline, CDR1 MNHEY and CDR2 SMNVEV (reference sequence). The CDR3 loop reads CASSFGSGEGYTF.

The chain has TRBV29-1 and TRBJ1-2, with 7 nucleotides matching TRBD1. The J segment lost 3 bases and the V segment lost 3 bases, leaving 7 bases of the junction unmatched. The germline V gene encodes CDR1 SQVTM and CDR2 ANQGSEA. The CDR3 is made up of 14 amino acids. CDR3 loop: CSVDRQGTDYGYTF. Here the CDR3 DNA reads TGCAGCGTTGATAGACAGGGTACCGACTATGGCTACACCTTC. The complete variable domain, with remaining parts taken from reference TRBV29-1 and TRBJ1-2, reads SAVISQKPSRDICQRGTSLTIQCQVDSQVTMMFWYRQQPGQSLTLIATANQGSEATYESGFVIDKFPISRPNLTFSTLTVSNMSPEDSSIYLCSVDRQGTDYGYTFGSGTRLTVV.

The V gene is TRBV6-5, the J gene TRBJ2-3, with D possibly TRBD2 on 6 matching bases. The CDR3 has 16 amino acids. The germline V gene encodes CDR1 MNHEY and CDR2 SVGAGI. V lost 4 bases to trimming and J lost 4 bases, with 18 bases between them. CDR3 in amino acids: CASSSPRTREADTQYF. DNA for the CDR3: TGTGCCAGCAGTTCCCCCCGCACTAGGGAGGCAGATACGCAGTATTTT.